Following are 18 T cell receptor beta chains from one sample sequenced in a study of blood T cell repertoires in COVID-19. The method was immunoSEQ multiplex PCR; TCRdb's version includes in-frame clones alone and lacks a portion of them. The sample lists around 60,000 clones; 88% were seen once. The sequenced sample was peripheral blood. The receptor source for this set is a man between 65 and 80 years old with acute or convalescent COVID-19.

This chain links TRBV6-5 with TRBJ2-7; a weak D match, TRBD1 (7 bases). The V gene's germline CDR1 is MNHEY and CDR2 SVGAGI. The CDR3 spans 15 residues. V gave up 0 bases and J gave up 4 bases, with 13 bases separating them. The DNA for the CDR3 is TGTGCCAGCAGTTACTCGGGGCAGGGGGGATACGAGCAGTACTTC. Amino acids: CASSYSGQGGYEQYF.

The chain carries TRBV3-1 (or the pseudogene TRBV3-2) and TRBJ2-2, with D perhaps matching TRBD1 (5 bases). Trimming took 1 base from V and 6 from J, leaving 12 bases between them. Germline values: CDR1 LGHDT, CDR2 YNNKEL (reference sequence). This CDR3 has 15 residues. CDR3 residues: CASSQVGELPGELFF. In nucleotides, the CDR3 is TGTGCCAGCAGCCAAGTAGGGGAACTACCCGGGGAGCTGTTTTTT.

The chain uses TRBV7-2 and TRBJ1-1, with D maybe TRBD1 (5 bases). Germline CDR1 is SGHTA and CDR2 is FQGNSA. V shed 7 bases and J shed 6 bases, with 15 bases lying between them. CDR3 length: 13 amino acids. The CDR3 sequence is CASKHGGFPEAFF. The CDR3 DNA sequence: TGTGCCAGCAAGCACGGGGGATTCCCTGAAGCTTTCTTT.

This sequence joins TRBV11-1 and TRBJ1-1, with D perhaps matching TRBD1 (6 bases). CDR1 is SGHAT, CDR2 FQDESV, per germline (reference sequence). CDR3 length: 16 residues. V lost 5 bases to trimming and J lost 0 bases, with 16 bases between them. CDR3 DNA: TGTGCCAGCAGCCTCGAGGGGGGGAACCTGAACACTGAAGCTTTCTTT. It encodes CASSLEGGNLNTEAFF.

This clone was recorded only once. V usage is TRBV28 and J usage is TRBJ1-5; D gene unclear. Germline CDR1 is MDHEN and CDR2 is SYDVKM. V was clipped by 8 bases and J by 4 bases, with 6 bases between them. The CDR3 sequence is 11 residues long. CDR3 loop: CASGGNQPQHF. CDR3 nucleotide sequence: TGTGCCAGCGGAGGGAATCAGCCCCAGCATTTT.

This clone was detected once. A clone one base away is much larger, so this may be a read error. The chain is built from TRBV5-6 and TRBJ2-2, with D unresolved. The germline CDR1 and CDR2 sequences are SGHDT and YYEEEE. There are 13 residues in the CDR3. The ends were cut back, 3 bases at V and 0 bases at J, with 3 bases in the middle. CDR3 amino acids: CASSYTNTGELFF. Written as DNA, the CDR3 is TGTGCCAGCAGCTACACGAACACCGGGGAGCTGTTTTTT.

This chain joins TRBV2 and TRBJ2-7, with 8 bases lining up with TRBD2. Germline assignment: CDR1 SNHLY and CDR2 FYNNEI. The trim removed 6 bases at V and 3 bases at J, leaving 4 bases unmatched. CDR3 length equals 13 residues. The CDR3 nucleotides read TGTGCCAGCAGGCGGGGACTAGACTACGAGCAGTACTTC. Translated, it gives CASRRGLDYEQYF. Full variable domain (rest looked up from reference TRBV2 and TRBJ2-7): EPEVTQTPSHQVTQMGQEVILRCVPISNHLYFYWYRQILGQKVEFLVSFYNNEISEKSEIFDDQFSVERPDGSNFTLKIRSTKLEDSAMYFCASRRGLDYEQYFGPGTRLTVT.

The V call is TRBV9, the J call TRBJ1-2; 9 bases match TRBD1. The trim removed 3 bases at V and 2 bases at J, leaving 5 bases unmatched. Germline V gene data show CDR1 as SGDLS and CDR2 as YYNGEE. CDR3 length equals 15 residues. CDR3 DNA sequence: TGTGCCAGCAGCGCCAACAGGGGGCGAAACTATGGCTACACCTTC. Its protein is CASSANRGRNYGYTF.

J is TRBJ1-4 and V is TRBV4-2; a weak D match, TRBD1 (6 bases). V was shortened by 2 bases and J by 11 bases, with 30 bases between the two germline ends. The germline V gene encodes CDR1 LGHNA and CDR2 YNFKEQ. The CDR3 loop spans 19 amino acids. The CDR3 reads CASSQRGGGEGPPGSKLFF. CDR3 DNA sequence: TGTGCCAGCAGCCAAAGGGGAGGGGGAGAAGGACCACCAGGCAGCAAACTGTTTTTT.

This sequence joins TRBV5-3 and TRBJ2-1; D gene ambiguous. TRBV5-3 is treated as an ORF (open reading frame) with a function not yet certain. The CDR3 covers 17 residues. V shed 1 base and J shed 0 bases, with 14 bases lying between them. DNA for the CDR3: TGTGCCAGAAGCTTGAAGGTCCAGGAAAACTCCTACAATGAGCAGTTCTTC. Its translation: CARSLKVQENSYNEQFF.

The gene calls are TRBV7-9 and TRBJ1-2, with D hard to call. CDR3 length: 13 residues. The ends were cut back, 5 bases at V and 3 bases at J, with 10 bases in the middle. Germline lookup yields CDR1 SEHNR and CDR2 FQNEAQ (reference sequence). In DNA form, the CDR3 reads TGTGCCAGCAGCCCCGGCGGGCACTATGGCTACACCTTC. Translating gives CASSPGGHYGYTF.

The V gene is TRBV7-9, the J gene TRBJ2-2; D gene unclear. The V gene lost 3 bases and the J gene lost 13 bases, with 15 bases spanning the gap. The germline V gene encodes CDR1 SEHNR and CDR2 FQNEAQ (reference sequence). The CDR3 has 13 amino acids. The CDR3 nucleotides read TGTGCCAGCAGCTTGGTGGATCCAGGTTGGCTGTTTTTT. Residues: CASSLVDPGWLFF.

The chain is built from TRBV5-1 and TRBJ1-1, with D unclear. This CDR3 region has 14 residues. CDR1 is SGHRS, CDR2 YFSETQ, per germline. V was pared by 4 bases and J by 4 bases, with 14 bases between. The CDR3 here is CASSVWGGGTEAFF. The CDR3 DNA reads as TGCGCCAGCAGCGTATGGGGTGGAGGCACTGAAGCTTTCTTT. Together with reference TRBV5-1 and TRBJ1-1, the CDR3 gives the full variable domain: KAGVTQTPRYLIKTRGQQVTLSCSPISGHRSVSWYQQTPGQGLQFLFEYFSETQRNKGNFPGRFSGRQFSNSRSEMNVSTLELGDSALYLCASSVWGGGTEAFFGQGTRLTVV.

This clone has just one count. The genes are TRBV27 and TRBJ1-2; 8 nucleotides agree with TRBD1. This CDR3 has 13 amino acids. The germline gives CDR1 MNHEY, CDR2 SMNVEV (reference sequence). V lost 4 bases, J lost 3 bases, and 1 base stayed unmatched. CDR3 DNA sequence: TGTGCCAGCAGTTCAGGGGGCCACTATGGCTACACCTTC. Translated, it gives CASSSGGHYGYTF.

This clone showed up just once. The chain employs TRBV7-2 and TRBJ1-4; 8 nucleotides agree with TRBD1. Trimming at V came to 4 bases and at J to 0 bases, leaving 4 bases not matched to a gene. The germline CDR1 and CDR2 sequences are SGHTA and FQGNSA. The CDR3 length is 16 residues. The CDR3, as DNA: TGTGCCAGCAGCTCCCAGGGGGCTACAACTAATGAAAAACTGTTTTTT. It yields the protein CASSSQGATTNEKLFF.

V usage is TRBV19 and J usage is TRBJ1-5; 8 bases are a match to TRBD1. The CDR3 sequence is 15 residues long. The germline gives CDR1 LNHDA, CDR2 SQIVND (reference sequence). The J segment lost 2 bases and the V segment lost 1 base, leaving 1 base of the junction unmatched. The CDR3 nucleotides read TGTGCCAGTAGTATAGGGGGACAGGGCAATCAGCCCCAGCATTTT. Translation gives CASSIGGQGNQPQHF. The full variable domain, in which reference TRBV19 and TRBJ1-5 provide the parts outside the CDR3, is DGGITQSPKYLFRKEGQNVTLSCEQNLNHDAMYWYRQDPGQGLRLIYYSQIVNDFQKGDIAEGYSVSREKKESFPLTVTSAQKNPTAFYLCASSIGGQGNQPQHFGDGTRLSIL.

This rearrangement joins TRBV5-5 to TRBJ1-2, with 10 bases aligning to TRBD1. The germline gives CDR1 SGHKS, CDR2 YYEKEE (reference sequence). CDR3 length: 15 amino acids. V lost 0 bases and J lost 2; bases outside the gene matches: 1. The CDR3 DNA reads TGTGCCAGCAGCTTGGGACAGGGGGCAAACTATGGCTACACCTTC. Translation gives CASSLGQGANYGYTF.

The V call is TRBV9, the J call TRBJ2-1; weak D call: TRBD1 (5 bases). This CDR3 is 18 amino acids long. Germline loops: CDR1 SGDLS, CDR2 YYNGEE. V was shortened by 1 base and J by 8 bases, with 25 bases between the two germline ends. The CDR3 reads CASSVRGGGLRGIDEQFF. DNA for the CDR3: TGTGCCAGCAGCGTAAGGGGCGGTGGGCTGCGAGGAATCGATGAGCAGTTCTTC.